Following are 17 T cell receptor beta chains from one sample sequenced in a study of T cell responses to AZD1222 COVID-19 vaccine. Sequencing used immunoSEQ multiplex PCR; TCRdb keeps in-frame clones, though not all of them. The profile shows about 180,000 clones, over 90% of them singletons. Sequencing was performed on peripheral blood, taken 28 days after the second AZD1222 dose. All receptors come from an adult who received the AZD1222 COVID-19 vaccine.

The chain has TRBV13 and TRBJ2-4; the match to TRBD2 covers 14 bases. V dropped 0 bases and J dropped 2; count of bases not matched to a gene: 12. Germline CDR1 and CDR2: PRHDT and FYEKMQ (reference sequence). The CDR3 has 21 amino acids. The DNA of the CDR3 is TGTGCCAGCAGCTTAGGTGCCCCGGGACTAGCGGGAGCTGTTTCCAAAAACATTCAGTACTTC. This translates into CASSLGAPGLAGAVSKNIQYF. The variable domain in full, with the rest retrieved from reference TRBV13 and TRBJ2-4, is AAGVIQSPRHLIKEKRETATLKCYPIPRHDTVYWYQQGPGQDPQFLISFYEKMQSDKGSIPDRFSAQQFSDYHSELNMSSLELGDSALYFCASSLGAPGLAGAVSKNIQYFGAGTRLSVL.

V and J are TRBV5-6 and TRBJ2-1; TRBD2 agrees at 10 bases. The CDR3 is 16 amino acids. CDR1 is SGHDT and CDR2 is YYEEEE in the germline V gene. Trimming cost V 1 base and J 4 bases; bases outside gene matches: 5. Written as DNA, the CDR3 is TGTGCCAGCAGCTTGCCACTAGCGGGATCATACAATGAGCAGTTCTTC. It yields the protein CASSLPLAGSYNEQFF.

The chain employs TRBV7-2 and TRBJ2-1, with TRBD2 matching 12 bases. CDR1 and CDR2 (germline): SGHTA, FQGNSA. The CDR3 has 15 amino acids. J was trimmed by 6 bases and V by 0 bases; bases with no gene match: 0. Written as DNA, the CDR3 is TGTGCCAGCAGCTTAGCGACTAGCGGGGGCAATGAGCAGTTCTTC. Residues: CASSLATSGGNEQFF.

V usage is TRBV15 and J usage is TRBJ1-3; D is uncertain. With 0 bases removed from V and 2 bases from J, the gap between germline ends came to 11 bases. The germline gives CDR1 LNHNV, CDR2 YYDKDF (reference sequence). The CDR3 is 16 amino acids. CDR3: CATSRDPLGAGNTIYF. As DNA, the CDR3 is TGTGCCACCAGCAGAGATCCGCTGGGTGCTGGAAACACCATATATTTT.

The J gene is TRBJ2-5, the V gene TRBV5-8, with 7 bases fitting TRBD2. The germline CDR1 and CDR2 sequences are SGHTS and YDEGEE. The CDR3 consists of 13 residues. Trimming cost V 4 bases and J 7 bases; bases outside gene matches: 7. Here the CDR3 reads CASSPGSGGTQYF. DNA of the CDR3: TGTGCCAGCAGCCCAGGGTCGGGGGGGACCCAGTACTTC.

The V gene is TRBV5-4, the J gene TRBJ1-2; D is ambiguous. Germline CDR1 and CDR2: SGHNT and YYREEE (reference sequence). The V end was cut by 2 bases, the J end by 2 bases, with 4 bases between. CDR3 size: 12 residues. CDR3 DNA sequence: TGTGCCAGCAGCTTCTCAAACTATGGCTACACCTTC. Its protein product is CASSFSNYGYTF.

The rearrangement joins TRBV12-3 or TRBV12-4 to TRBJ1-2; the D is unclear. Trimming removed 5 bases at V and 2 bases at J, with 6 bases between. The CDR3 totals 12 residues. CDR3 amino acids: CASSQDNYGYTF. The DNA of the CDR3 is TGTGCCAGCAGTCAGGACAACTATGGCTACACCTTC.

The rearrangement links TRBV13 to TRBJ2-1; D may be TRBD2 (6 bases). CDR1 is PRHDT and CDR2 is FYEKMQ in the germline V gene (reference sequence). The CDR3 spans 17 residues. Trimming removed 8 bases at V and 5 bases at J, with 25 bases between. CDR3 protein: CASHGRSGLSENNEQFF. Here the CDR3 DNA reads TGTGCCAGCCATGGTCGCAGCGGGCTAAGCGAAAACAATGAGCAGTTCTTC.

V is TRBV9 and J is TRBJ2-7; the D is unclear. The CDR3 sequence is 13 residues long. V gave up 0 bases and J gave up 2 bases, with 6 bases separating them. Germline CDR1 reads SGDLS; CDR2 reads YYNGEE. CDR3 nucleotide sequence: TGTGCCAGCAGCGTAGCGCCAGCCTACGAGCAGTACTTC. The encoded protein is CASSVAPAYEQYF.

The V call is TRBV4-3, the J call TRBJ1-1, with D unresolved. The CDR3 is made up of 14 amino acids. Germline CDR1 and CDR2: LGHNA and YSLEER. The germline V and J ends were trimmed by 4 bases and 6 bases, with 15 bases remaining between them. The CDR3 is CASSLNTQAPEAFF. The CDR3 nucleotides read TGCGCCAGCAGCCTTAACACTCAGGCCCCTGAAGCTTTCTTT.

This sequence joins TRBV10-1 and TRBJ1-5; perhaps TRBD1 as D (6 bases). This CDR3 is 12 amino acids long. V shed 7 bases and J shed 6 bases, with 10 bases lying between them. Germline lookup yields CDR1 WNHNN and CDR2 SYGVQD (reference sequence). CDR3 loop: CASTPGVQPQHF. The CDR3 DNA sequence: TGCGCCAGCACGCCAGGGGTTCAGCCCCAGCATTTT.

The V gene is TRBV29-1, the J gene TRBJ2-1; a possible D gene is TRBD2 (6 bases). V gave up 6 bases and J gave up 3 bases, with 15 bases separating them. The CDR3 sequence is 14 residues long. The germline V gene has CDR1 SQVTM and CDR2 ANQGSEA. The CDR3 loop is CSVTAAGGYNEQFF. The CDR3 nucleotides read TGCAGCGTGACAGCGGCCGGGGGCTACAATGAGCAGTTCTTC.

The chain is built from TRBV7-8 and TRBJ2-7; 9 bases line up with TRBD2. This CDR3 is built from 16 residues. V trimming: 1 base; J trimming: 2 bases; junction bases outside the gene matches: 6. Germline-derived CDR1 and CDR2 are SGHVS and FQNEAQ. Here the CDR3 reads CASSLGLAGFAYEQYF. Written as DNA, the CDR3 is TGTGCCAGCAGCTTAGGCCTAGCGGGATTCGCCTACGAGCAGTACTTC.

This chain connects TRBV18 to TRBJ1-3; 7 bases line up with TRBD1. Losses at the gene ends were 6 bases for V and 2 bases for J; bases not matched to a gene: 10. Germline CDR1 is KGHSH and CDR2 is LQKENI. The CDR3 has 16 amino acids. Here the CDR3 DNA reads TGTGCCAGCTCCTCCCTTGAGGGGGCGGCTGGAAACACCATATATTTT. Protein product: CASSSLEGAAGNTIYF.

V gene TRBV7-8 combines with J gene TRBJ1-3; no firm D call. CDR1 is SGHVS and CDR2 is FQNEAQ in the germline V gene. The CDR3 runs 14 residues. The V end was cut by 1 base, the J end by 0 bases, with 4 bases between. The chain's CDR3 is CASSLVVSGNTIYF. The CDR3 DNA reads as TGTGCCAGCAGCTTAGTAGTCTCTGGAAACACCATATATTTT.

The chain has TRBV19 and TRBJ1-5; D gene ambiguous. The germline V gene has CDR1 LNHDA and CDR2 SQIVND (reference sequence). This CDR3 contains 16 residues. V gave up 0 bases and J gave up 0 bases, with 9 bases separating them. The CDR3 region is CASSIDGSVSNQPQHF. The CDR3 bases are TGTGCCAGTAGTATAGATGGGAGCGTTAGCAATCAGCCCCAGCATTTT. The full variable domain, with the rest looked up from reference TRBV19 and TRBJ1-5, is DGGITQSPKYLFRKEGQNVTLSCEQNLNHDAMYWYRQDPGQGLRLIYYSQIVNDFQKGDIAEGYSVSREKKESFPLTVTSAQKNPTAFYLCASSIDGSVSNQPQHFGDGTRLSIL.

This chain links TRBV7-2 with TRBJ2-4; D perhaps matches TRBD1 (6 bases). CDR1 SGHTA and CDR2 FQGNSA come from the germline V gene. V gave up 5 bases and J gave up 6 bases, with 11 bases separating them. The CDR3 runs to 13 residues. CDR3 DNA sequence: TGTGCCAGCAGCCAGAGAGGGGGAAACATTCAGTACTTC. It codes for CASSQRGGNIQYF.